This TCR beta chain appears in the sequencing data of a study of T cell responses to AZD1222 COVID-19 vaccine. The germline V gene has CDR1 LGHDT and CDR2 YNNKEL (reference sequence). The germline V and J ends were trimmed by 4 bases and 9 bases, with 16 bases remaining between them. The CDR3 has 15 residues. Whole-study results and caveats: Mostly white British, mostly female donors; authors suggested clonal diversity may be underestimated.

Repertoires were generated with immunoSEQ multiplex PCR, while TCRdb's copy carries only in-frame clones and drops some. The profile covers over 110,000 clones, with 90% appearing a single time and 1.6% taken by the ten largest. About this clone: Antigen: not known.

The sequencing here drew on peripheral blood, taken 28 days after the second AZD1222 dose. The V and J genes are TRBV3-1 (or the pseudogene TRBV3-2) and TRBJ1-6; no firm D call. This TCR was sampled from an adult who received the AZD1222 COVID-19 vaccine. The CDR3 is CASSPLTGNISPLHF. The CDR3 DNA is TGTGCCAGCAGCCCCCTGACGGGTAATATTTCACCCCTCCACTTT.